Each of the 19 T cell receptor beta chains below was sequenced from the same sample in a study of T-cell memory formation after mild COVID-19. Each CDR3 protein gets one entry after TCRdb re-called the 5' RACE reads with MiXCR. This table holds approximately 340,000 distinct CDR3 sequences, 15% to 20% found once. The specimen sequenced was PBMCs or a T cell subset sorted from them (not recorded which). The source is a man aged 18 to 29 who had mild COVID-19 (a few samples of this study predate the infection). Cell type and time point are not known.

The V and J genes are TRBV11-2 and TRBJ2-5, with no clear D. This CDR3 region has 13 residues. V gave up 8 bases and J gave up 5 bases, with 15 bases separating them. Germline assignment: CDR1 SGHAT and CDR2 FQNNGV. CDR3: CASGRVRAETQYF. The CDR3 region has the DNA TGTGCCAGCGGTCGGGTCAGAGCTGAGACCCAGTACTTC.

The chain carries TRBV27 and TRBJ2-7; 12 bases agree with TRBD2. CDR3 length: 16 amino acids. V shed 5 bases and J 7 bases; nucleotides not matched to a gene: 12. Germline loops: CDR1 MNHEY, CDR2 SMNVEV (reference sequence). The chain's CDR3 is CASSPGLAGRAGEQYF. Written as DNA, the CDR3 is TGTGCCAGCAGTCCGGGACTAGCGGGCCGGGCGGGTGAGCAGTACTTC.

The chain links TRBV30 to TRBJ2-1; 14 bases align to TRBD2. The V gene's germline CDR1 is GTSNPN and CDR2 SVGIG (reference sequence). The CDR3 runs to 15 residues. The J segment lost 7 bases and the V segment lost 2 bases, leaving 4 bases of the junction unmatched. As DNA, the CDR3 is TGTGCCTGGAGTCCCGGGACTAGCGGGGGAAATGAGCAGTTCTTC. It is translated as CAWSPGTSGGNEQFF.

Only a few counts were recorded for this clonotype. The V gene is TRBV5-5, the J gene TRBJ2-7; D ambiguous. Germline V lookup: CDR1 SGHKS, CDR2 YYEKEE (reference sequence). The CDR3 runs to 15 residues. The V end was cut by 2 bases, the J end by 0 bases, with 12 bases between. CDR3 in amino acids: CASSFSFLSSYEQYF. The CDR3 DNA follows: TGTGCCAGCAGCTTCTCTTTCCTGAGCTCCTACGAGCAGTACTTC.

There are a few counts of this clonotype. The V call is TRBV3-1, the J call TRBJ1-2; a possible D gene is TRBD1 (5 bases). The germline V gene has CDR1 LGHDT and CDR2 YNNKEL (reference sequence). There are 13 residues in the CDR3. V dropped 1 base and J dropped 6 bases, with 9 bases sitting between them. The CDR3 region has the DNA TGTGCCAGCAGCCAAGGGGGCGCGGATGGCTACACCTTC. Its protein product is CASSQGGADGYTF.

V and J are TRBV19 and TRBJ2-1, with a weak D call TRBD2 (6 bases). The CDR3 totals 14 residues. Germline CDR1 and CDR2: LNHDA and SQIVND (reference sequence). V was clipped by 3 bases and J by 4 bases, with 10 bases between them. The CDR3 sequence: CASSITGGYNEQFF. CDR3 sequence (DNA): TGTGCCAGTAGTATTACCGGGGGTTACAATGAGCAGTTCTTC.

In this sample, this clonotype turned up a few times. V usage is TRBV4-3 and J usage is TRBJ2-7; D is unclear. The germline V and J ends were trimmed by 1 base and 5 bases, with 18 bases remaining between them. The CDR3 runs to 16 residues. CDR1 is LGHNA and CDR2 is YSLEER in the germline V gene. The CDR3 DNA reads as TGCGCCAGCAGCCAAGTGGCGGCCCCGGGCAACAACGAGCAGTACTTC. It codes for CASSQVAAPGNNEQYF.

The CDR3 bases are TGCAGTGCTACGTTGGGCAATCAGCCCCAGCATTTT. Its translation is CSATLGNQPQHF. This rearrangement joins TRBV20-1 to TRBJ1-5; D is unclear. The CDR3 consists of 12 residues. The V gene's germline CDR1 is DFQATT and CDR2 SNEGSKA (reference sequence). Trimming left V 4 bases short and J 2 bases short, with 6 bases between.

This sequence joins TRBV28 and TRBJ2-1, with 9 bases identical to TRBD2. The CDR3 covers 16 residues. Losses at the gene ends were 3 bases for V and 7 bases for J; bases not matched to a gene: 10. The germline gives CDR1 MDHEN, CDR2 SYDVKM. In DNA form, the CDR3 reads TGTGCCAGCAGTTTTCTAGCGGGGAACCGGTTGAATGAGCAGTTCTTC. Its translation is CASSFLAGNRLNEQFF.

This clonotype came up a few times. This sequence joins TRBV20-1 and TRBJ1-1, with 9 bases lining up with TRBD1. This CDR3 contains 13 residues. Trimming at V came to 6 bases and at J to 10 bases, leaving 12 bases not matched to a gene. Looked up from germline, CDR1 is DFQATT and CDR2 is SNEGSKA (reference sequence). CDR3 loop: CSAASTGGRGAFF. The CDR3 DNA follows: TGCAGTGCGGCAAGCACAGGGGGCCGTGGAGCTTTCTTT.

This clonotype was counted at least ten times. V is TRBV5-1 and J is TRBJ2-7, with TRBD1 matching over 8 bases. The V and J ends lost 4 bases and 2 bases, in that order; junction bases with no gene match: 11. The CDR3 is made up of 16 amino acids. The V gene's germline CDR1 is SGHRS and CDR2 YFSETQ. The CDR3 is CASSPGTGRPAYEQYF. The DNA of the CDR3 is TGCGCCAGCAGCCCCGGGACAGGCCGACCTGCCTACGAGCAGTACTTC. The full variable domain, its missing parts supplied by reference TRBV5-1 and TRBJ2-7, is KAGVTQTPRYLIKTRGQQVTLSCSPISGHRSVSWYQQTPGQGLQFLFEYFSETQRNKGNFPGRFSGRQFSNSRSEMNVSTLELGDSALYLCASSPGTGRPAYEQYFGPGTRLTVT.

This clonotype was observed a few times. The chain links TRBV18 to TRBJ2-4; 7 bases are a match to TRBD1. Germline V gene data show CDR1 as KGHSH and CDR2 as LQKENI. The CDR3 length is 15 residues. V trimming: 4 bases; J trimming: 2 bases; junction bases outside the gene matches: 5. This chain's CDR3 is CASSLRQGPKNIQYF. The CDR3 DNA reads as TGTGCCAGCTCACTGCGACAGGGTCCCAAAAACATTCAGTACTTC.

The chain couples TRBV10-3 to TRBJ2-5, with 10 bases lining up with TRBD1. The germline gives CDR1 ENHRY, CDR2 SYGVKD. The J segment lost 5 bases and the V segment lost 5 bases, leaving 8 bases of the junction unmatched. CDR3 length: 15 amino acids. For the CDR3, the DNA is TGTGCCATCAGTTCCGGGACAGGGGACGGGGAGACCCAGTACTTC. This gives the protein CAISSGTGDGETQYF.

This clonotype was observed at least ten times. The V and J genes are TRBV5-1 and TRBJ1-1; possibly TRBD1 for D (5 bases). Trimming took 4 bases from V and 1 from J, leaving 5 bases between them. The length of the CDR3 is 12 residues. Germline V gene lookup returns CDR1 SGHRS and CDR2 YFSETQ. This CDR3 is CASSDRNTEAFF. The CDR3 nucleotides read TGCGCCAGCAGCGACAGGAACACTGAAGCTTTCTTT.

V and J are TRBV5-4 and TRBJ2-7; 8 nucleotides line up with TRBD2. CDR3 length equals 15 residues. Per the germline V gene, CDR1 is SGHNT and CDR2 is YYREEE (reference sequence). J was trimmed by 0 bases and V by 2 bases; bases with no gene match: 4. The CDR3 region has the DNA TGTGCCAGCAGCTTCGCGGGGGGCAGCTCCTACGAGCAGTACTTC. Its protein product is CASSFAGGSSYEQYF.

The table lists this clonotype with a few counts. The rearrangement uses TRBV7-2 and TRBJ1-2; D is possibly TRBD1 (5 bases). The CDR3 consists of 14 residues. Germline V lookup: CDR1 SGHTA, CDR2 FQGNSA. V lost 4 bases and J lost 2, with 11 bases in between. The CDR3 protein is CASSSYRRNYGYTF. The CDR3 DNA follows: TGTGCCAGCAGCTCTTACAGGAGAAACTATGGCTACACCTTC.

This clonotype was observed at least ten times. The V call is TRBV28, the J call TRBJ2-1; D remains unclear. With 5 bases removed from V and 0 bases from J, the gap between germline ends came to 14 bases. The CDR3 runs to 16 residues. The germline V gene encodes CDR1 MDHEN and CDR2 SYDVKM. The CDR3 here is CASSPSGPSSYNEQFF. CDR3 nucleotide sequence: TGTGCCAGCAGTCCCTCGGGCCCCAGCTCCTACAATGAGCAGTTCTTC.

There are a few counts of this clonotype. The gene calls are TRBV20-1 and TRBJ2-3; D remains unclear. The ends were cut back, 5 bases at V and 5 bases at J, with 8 bases in the middle. Germline V gene data show CDR1 as DFQATT and CDR2 as SNEGSKA (reference sequence). The length of the CDR3 is 11 residues. CDR3 sequence reads: CSAPRRDTQYF. The CDR3 DNA is TGCAGTGCTCCCCGACGAGATACGCAGTATTTT.

This clonotype has just a few counts. The V and J genes are TRBV4-1 and TRBJ1-5, with D uncertain. Deletions cut 4 bases from V and 7 bases from J, with 11 bases between. Germline assignment: CDR1 MGHRA and CDR2 YSYEKL. The CDR3 spans 13 residues. The CDR3 is CASSLTMSQPQHF. CDR3 in DNA: TGCGCCAGCAGCCTCACAATGAGCCAGCCCCAGCATTTT.